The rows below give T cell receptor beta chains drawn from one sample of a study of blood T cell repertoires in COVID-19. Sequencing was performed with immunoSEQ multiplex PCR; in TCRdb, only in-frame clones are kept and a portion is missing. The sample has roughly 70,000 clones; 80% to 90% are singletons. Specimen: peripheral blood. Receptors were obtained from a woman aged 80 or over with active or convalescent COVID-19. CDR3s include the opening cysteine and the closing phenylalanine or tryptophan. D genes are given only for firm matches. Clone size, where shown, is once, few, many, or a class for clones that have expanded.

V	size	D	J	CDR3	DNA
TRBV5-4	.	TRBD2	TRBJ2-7	CASSSGGTSGRYEQYF	TGTGCCAGCAGCTCGGGAGGGACTAGCGGGAGATACGAGCAGTACTTC
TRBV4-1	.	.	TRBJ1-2	CASSQLPGSLYGYTF	TGCGCCAGCAGCCAATTACCGGGAAGTCTCTATGGCTACACCTTC
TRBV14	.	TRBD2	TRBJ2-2	CASSQARTSGTGELFF	TGTGCCAGCAGCCAAGCTAGGACTAGCGGTACCGGGGAGCTGTTTTTT
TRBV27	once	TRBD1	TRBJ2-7	CASSLSDRGHRNEQYF	TGTGCCAGCAGTTTATCTGACAGGGGGCATAGGAACGAGCAGTACTTC
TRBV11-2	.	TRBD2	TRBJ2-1	CASSLIRTRSFNEQFF	TGTGCCAGCAGCTTAATACGGACTAGGAGCTTCAATGAGCAGTTCTTC
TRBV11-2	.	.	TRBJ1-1	CASTREEGYTEAFF	TGTGCCAGCACCCGAGAGGAGGGATATACTGAAGCTTTCTTT
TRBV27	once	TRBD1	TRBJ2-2	CASRPTGTGETGELFF	TGTGCCAGCAGACCTACCGGGACAGGGGAAACCGGGGAGCTGTTTTTT
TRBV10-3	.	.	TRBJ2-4	CAISESNAGRLAKNIQYF	TGTGCCATCAGTGAGTCGAACGCCGGAAGACTAGCCAAAAACATTCAGTACTTC
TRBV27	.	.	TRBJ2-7	CASSSWAGTEQYF	TGTGCCAGCAGTTCCTGGGCAGGTACCGAGCAGTACTTC
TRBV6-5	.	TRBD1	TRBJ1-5	CAITQGASNQPQHF	TGTGCCATCACCCAGGGGGCGAGCAATCAGCCCCAGCATTTT
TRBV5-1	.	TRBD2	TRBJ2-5	CASSLELAGGQETQYF	TGCGCCAGCAGCTTGGAATTAGCGGGGGGCCAAGAGACCCAGTACTTC
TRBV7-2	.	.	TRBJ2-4	CASSPSAVLAKNIQYF	.
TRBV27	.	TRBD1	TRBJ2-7	CASSSPPGQGFYEQYF	TGTGCCAGCAGCTCACCACCGGGACAGGGGTTTTACGAGCAGTACTTC
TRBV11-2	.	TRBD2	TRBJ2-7	CASSGGLAGLYEQYF	TGTGCCAGCAGCGGGGGACTAGCGGGCCTCTACGAGCAGTACTTC
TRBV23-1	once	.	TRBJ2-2	CASSPPGVTGELFF	TGCGCCAGCAGTCCCCCCGGGGTCACCGGGGAGCTGTTTTTT
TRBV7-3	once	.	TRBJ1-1	CASSFSVDTEAFF	TGTGCCAGCAGCTTTTCGGTAGACACTGAAGCTTTCTTT
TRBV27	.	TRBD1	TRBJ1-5	CASRMTGVQPQHF	TGTGCCAGCAGGATGACAGGGGTTCAGCCCCAGCATTTT
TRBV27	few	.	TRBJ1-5	CASSFSNQPQHF	TGTGCCAGCAGTTTTTCTAATCAGCCCCAGCATTTT
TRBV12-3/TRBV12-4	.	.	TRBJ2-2	CASSGVRTGELFF	TGTGCCAGCAGCGGGGTTCGTACCGGGGAGCTGTTTTTT
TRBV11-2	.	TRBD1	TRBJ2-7	CASSRGQGETYEQYF	TGTGCCAGCAGCCGGGGACAGGGGGAGACCTACGAGCAGTACTTC
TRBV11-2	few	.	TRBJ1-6	CASSPGQYNSPLHF	TGTGCCAGCAGCCCAGGACAGTATAATTCACCCCTCCACTTT
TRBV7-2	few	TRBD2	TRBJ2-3	CASSLVVTSGGDTQYF	TGTGCCAGCAGCTTAGTTGTTACTAGCGGGGGGGATACGCAGTATTTT
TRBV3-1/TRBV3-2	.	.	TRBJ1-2	CASSQDSGVKGYGYTF	TGTGCCAGCAGCCAGGACTCAGGGGTAAAGGGGTATGGCTACACCTTC
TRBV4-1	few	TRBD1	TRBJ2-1	CASSRQGAGNEQFF	TGCGCCAGCAGCCGACAGGGGGCTGGGAATGAGCAGTTCTTC
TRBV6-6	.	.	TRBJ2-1	CASSPALFGEQFF	TGTGCCAGCAGCCCCGCCCTATTTGGTGAGCAGTTCTTC
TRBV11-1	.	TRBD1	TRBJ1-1	CASRFGQATEAFF	TGTGCCAGCAGATTTGGACAGGCCACTGAAGCTTTCTTT
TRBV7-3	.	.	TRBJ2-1	CASSFLGGRDEQFF	TGTGCCAGCAGCTTTTTGGGGGGACGCGATGAGCAGTTCTTC
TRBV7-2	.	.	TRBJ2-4	CASSSQATGGLNIQYF	TGTGCCAGCAGCTCCCAGGCCACTGGTGGTTTAAACATTCAGTACTTC
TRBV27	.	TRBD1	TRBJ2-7	CASRETGGKDEQYF	TGTGCCAGCAGGGAAACAGGGGGCAAGGACGAGCAGTACTTC
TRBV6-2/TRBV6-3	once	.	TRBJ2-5	CASSAGGAGFQETQYF	TGTGCCAGCAGCGCCGGCGGGGCAGGGTTTCAGGAGACCCAGTACTTC
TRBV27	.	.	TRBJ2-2	CASSSGVTGELFF	TGTGCCAGCAGCTCAGGGGTCACCGGGGAGCTGTTTTTT
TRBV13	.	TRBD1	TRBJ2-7	CASSSDRGQGEQYF	TGTGCCAGCAGCTCGGACAGGGGGCAGGGGGAGCAGTACTTC
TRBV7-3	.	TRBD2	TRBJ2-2	CASSLTGVAGITGELFF	TGTGCCAGCAGCTTAACGGGGGTAGCGGGCATCACCGGGGAGCTGTTTTTT
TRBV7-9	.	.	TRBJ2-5	CASTQGEETQYF	TGTGCCAGCACCCAGGGCGAGGAGACCCAGTACTTC
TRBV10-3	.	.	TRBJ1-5	CAISESGHRGQPQHF	TGTGCCATCAGTGAGTCCGGACATCGCGGTCAGCCCCAGCATTTT
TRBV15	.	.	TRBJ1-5	CATSRSPYTNQPQHF	TGTGCCACCAGCAGATCGCCCTATACCAATCAGCCCCAGCATTTT
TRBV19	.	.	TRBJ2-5	CASSWAGETQYF	TGTGCCAGTAGTTGGGCGGGGGAGACCCAGTACTTC
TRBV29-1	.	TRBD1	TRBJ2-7	CSVRGAGTAYEQYF	TGCAGCGTGAGGGGAGCAGGGACAGCCTACGAGCAGTACTTC
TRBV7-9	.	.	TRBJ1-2	CASSLDGTIYGYTF	TGTGCCAGCAGCTTAGACGGGACAATCTATGGCTACACCTTC
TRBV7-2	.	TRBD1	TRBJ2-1	CASTGRGQYNEQFF	TGTGCCAGCACCGGCAGGGGGCAATACAATGAGCAGTTCTTC
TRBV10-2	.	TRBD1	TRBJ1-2	CASKRPGQGSSYGYTF	TGCGCCAGCAAAAGACCGGGACAGGGCTCTTCCTATGGCTACACCTTC
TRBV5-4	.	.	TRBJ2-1	CASSLNINSYNEQFF	TGTGCCAGCAGCTTGAACATCAACTCCTACAATGAGCAGTTCTTC
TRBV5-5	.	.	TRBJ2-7	CASSLERQDYYEQYF	TGTGCCAGCAGCTTGGAACGGCAAGACTACTACGAGCAGTACTTC
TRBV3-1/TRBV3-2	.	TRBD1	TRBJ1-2	CASSLGGQGYGYTF	TGTGCCAGCAGCTTGGGTGGACAGGGATATGGCTACACCTTC
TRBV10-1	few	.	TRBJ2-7	CASTPGGGITYEQYF	TGCGCCAGCACCCCGGGGGGCGGGATCACCTACGAGCAGTACTTC
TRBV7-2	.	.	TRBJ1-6	CASSPSQNSPLHF	TGTGCCAGCAGCCCTAGTCAGAATTCACCCCTCCACTTT
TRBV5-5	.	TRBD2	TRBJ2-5	CASSYSGGGETQYF	TGTGCCAGCAGCTATAGCGGGGGCGGAGAGACCCAGTACTTC
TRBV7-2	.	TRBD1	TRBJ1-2	CASSLGGGTGASGYTF	TGTGCCAGCAGCTTAGGTGGAGGGACAGGGGCGTCCGGCTACACCTTC
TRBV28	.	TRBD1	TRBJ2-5	CASSSGQGAVGTQYF	TGTGCCAGCAGTTCCGGACAGGGCGCTGTAGGGACCCAGTACTTC
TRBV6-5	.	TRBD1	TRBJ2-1	CASSRGQGWNEQFF	TGTGCCAGCAGTAGGGGACAGGGCTGGAATGAGCAGTTCTTC
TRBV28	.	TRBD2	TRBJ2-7	CASSYGLADYSYEQYF	TGTGCCAGCAGTTACGGCCTAGCGGATTACTCCTACGAGCAGTACTTC
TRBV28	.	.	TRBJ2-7	CASEGQTYEQYF	TGTGCCAGCGAAGGACAGACCTACGAGCAGTACTTC
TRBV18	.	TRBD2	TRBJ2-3	CASSPFSTSGSSTDTQYF	TGTGCCAGCTCACCCTTCTCGACTAGCGGGAGTAGCACAGATACGCAGTATTTT
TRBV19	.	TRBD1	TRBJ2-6	CATSRGQGFSGANVLTF	TGTGCCACCAGCAGGGGACAGGGGTTCTCTGGGGCCAACGTCCTGACTTTC
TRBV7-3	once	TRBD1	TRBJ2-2	CASSFTGGRVTGELFF	TGTGCCAGCAGCTTTACAGGGGGCAGGGTCACCGGGGAGCTGTTTTTT
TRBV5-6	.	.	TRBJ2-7	CASTREAQGVEQYF	TGTGCCAGCACCCGAGAGGCCCAAGGGGTCGAGCAGTACTTC
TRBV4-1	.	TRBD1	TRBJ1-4	CASSRGQGAREKLFF	TGCGCCAGCAGCCGGGGACAGGGGGCAAGAGAAAAACTGTTTTTT
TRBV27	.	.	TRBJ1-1	CASRPRVGNTEAFF	TGTGCCAGCAGACCCAGGGTAGGCAACACTGAAGCTTTCTTT